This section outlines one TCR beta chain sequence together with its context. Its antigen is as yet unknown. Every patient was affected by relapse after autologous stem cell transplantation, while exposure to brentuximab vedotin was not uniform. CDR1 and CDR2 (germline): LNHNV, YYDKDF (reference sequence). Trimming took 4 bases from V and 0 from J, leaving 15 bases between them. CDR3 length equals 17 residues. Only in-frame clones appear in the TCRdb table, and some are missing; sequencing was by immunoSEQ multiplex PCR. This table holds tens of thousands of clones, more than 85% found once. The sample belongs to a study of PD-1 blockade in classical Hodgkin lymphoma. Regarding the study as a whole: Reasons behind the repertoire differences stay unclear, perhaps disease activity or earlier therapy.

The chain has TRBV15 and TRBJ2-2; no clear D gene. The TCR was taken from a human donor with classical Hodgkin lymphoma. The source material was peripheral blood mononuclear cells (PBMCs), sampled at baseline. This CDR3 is CATSKVLLGANTGELFF. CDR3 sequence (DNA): TGTGCCACCAGCAAGGTCCTCCTAGGCGCGAACACCGGGGAGCTGTTTTTT. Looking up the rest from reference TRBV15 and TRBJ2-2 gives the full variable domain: DAMVIQNPRYQVTQFGKPVTLSCSQTLNHNVMYWYQQKSSQAPKLLFHYYDKDFNNEADTPDNFQSRRPNTSFCFLDIRSPGLGDTAMYLCATSKVLLGANTGELFFGEGSRLTVL.